The 21 T cell receptor beta chains reported below all come from one sample, sequenced in a study of blood T cell repertoires in COVID-19. Clones were sequenced by immunoSEQ multiplex PCR, and TCRdb holds only the in-frame ones, with some missing. The sample has some 120,000 clones, over 75% seen once; the top ten hold under 2%. Sequenced input: peripheral blood. These receptors were obtained from a human donor with active COVID-19. The donor label of this sample is uncertain.

This clone was seen only once. The chain has TRBV2 and TRBJ2-1, with D tentatively TRBD2 (5 bases). Deletions cut 7 bases from V and 5 bases from J, with 15 bases between. The germline CDR1 and CDR2 sequences are SNHLY and FYNNEI. This CDR3 is 14 amino acids long. The DNA for the CDR3 is TGTGCCAGCATCATCGGGTCTAGCAACAATGAGCAGTTCTTC. Its protein product is CASIIGSSNNEQFF.

V is TRBV5-6 and J is TRBJ2-2; D is unclear. The CDR3 is 13 amino acids. Germline-derived CDR1 and CDR2 are SGHDT and YYEEEE. V lost 3 bases and J lost 1, with 4 bases in between. The CDR3 reads CASSSENTGELFF. CDR3 sequence (DNA): TGTGCCAGCAGCTCAGAGAACACCGGGGAGCTGTTTTTT.

The V and J genes are TRBV14 and TRBJ1-6, with D tentatively TRBD1 (5 bases). This CDR3 has 14 amino acids. Per germline, CDR1 SGHDN and CDR2 FVKESK. The V end lost 1 base, the J end lost 9 bases, and 10 bases lay between the germline ends. Written as DNA, the CDR3 is TGTGCCAGCAGCCAAGCGAGACAGACTTCACCCCTCCACTTT. It specifies CASSQARQTSPLHF.

The rearrangement joins TRBV6-4 to TRBJ2-7; 7 bases fit TRBD2. The ends lost 7 bases at V and 0 bases at J; junction bases unmatched: 6. Germline CDR1 is MRHNA and CDR2 is SNTAGT. CDR3 length equals 14 residues. The CDR3 is CASMWSGVSYEQYF. As DNA, the CDR3 is TGTGCCAGCATGTGGAGCGGGGTCTCCTACGAGCAGTACTTC.

The V and J genes are TRBV6-2 or TRBV6-3 and TRBJ1-1, with 10 bases that match TRBD1. There are 15 residues in the CDR3. V lost 6 bases, J lost 4 bases, and 8 bases stayed unmatched. Germline loops: CDR1 MNHEY, CDR2 SVGEGT. The CDR3 region is CASRPGQGVGTEAFF. The CDR3 nucleotides read TGTGCCAGCAGACCTGGACAGGGGGTGGGCACTGAAGCTTTCTTT.

The chain carries TRBV5-5 and TRBJ2-2, with a tentative D call TRBD1 (5 bases). The CDR3 covers 17 residues. V was shortened by 1 base and J by 0 bases, with 13 bases between the two germline ends. The V gene's germline CDR1 is SGHKS and CDR2 YYEKEE (reference sequence). The CDR3 sequence is CASSLLGAQPNTGELFF. In nucleotides, the CDR3 is TGTGCCAGCAGCTTGTTAGGGGCCCAACCGAACACCGGGGAGCTGTTTTTT.

This rearrangement joins TRBV3-1 (or the pseudogene TRBV3-2) to TRBJ2-3; perhaps TRBD2 as D (5 bases). Trimming shortened V by 4 bases and J by 4 bases, and 18 bases separated the two germline ends. CDR3 length equals 16 residues. Germline V CDR1 and CDR2: LGHDT, YNNKEL (reference sequence). CDR3 region: CASSRLVLLEADTQYF. The CDR3 DNA is TGTGCCAGCAGCCGCCTCGTCCTACTAGAGGCAGATACGCAGTATTTT.

The gene calls are TRBV7-2 and TRBJ2-2, with TRBD2 matching over 10 bases. Per germline, CDR1 SGHTA and CDR2 FQGNSA. V shed 3 bases and J 0 bases; nucleotides not matched to a gene: 4. The CDR3 is 17 amino acids. The CDR3 DNA reads TGTGCCAGCAGCTTCACAAGCGGGGGGGCGAACACCGGGGAGCTGTTTTTT. Residues: CASSFTSGGANTGELFF.

CDR3 amino acids: CASSLKGASYEQYF. The CDR3 nucleotides read TGTGCCAGCAGCTTAAAGGGGGCGTCCTACGAGCAGTACTTC. This rearrangement joins TRBV7-9 to TRBJ2-7; 7 bases map to TRBD1. The junction had 2 bases not matched to a gene; V was cut back by 2 bases and J by 1 base. The germline V gene encodes CDR1 SEHNR and CDR2 FQNEAQ (reference sequence). CDR3 length: 14 amino acids.

V is TRBV7-2 and J is TRBJ1-5, with TRBD1 as a possible D gene (5 bases). The CDR3 runs to 14 residues. V dropped 5 bases and J dropped 8 bases, with 16 bases sitting between them. CDR1 SGHTA and CDR2 FQGNSA come from the germline V gene. CDR3 residues: CASSARGGREPQHF. The CDR3, as DNA: TGTGCCAGCAGCGCAAGGGGCGGGAGGGAGCCCCAGCATTTT. Full variable domain (outside the CDR3, taken from reference TRBV7-2 and TRBJ1-5): GAGVSQSPSNKVTEKGKDVELRCDPISGHTALYWYRQSLGQGLEFLIYFQGNSAPDKSGLPSDRFSAERTGGSVSTLTIQRTQQEDSAVYLCASSARGGREPQHFGDGTRLSIL.

The chain joins TRBV27 to TRBJ1-5; TRBD1 is a possible D gene (5 bases). The V end was cut by 1 base, the J end by 2 bases, with 6 bases between. The CDR3 covers 14 residues. Germline V gene data show CDR1 as MNHEY and CDR2 as SMNVEV (reference sequence). The CDR3 loop reads CASSLLGGNQPQHF. The CDR3 coding sequence is TGTGCCAGCAGTTTATTAGGGGGCAATCAGCCCCAGCATTTT.

This clone was seen only once. The rearrangement joins TRBV9 to TRBJ1-1; D not resolved. The V end was cut by 3 bases, the J end by 0 bases, with 18 bases between. Germline CDR1 is SGDLS and CDR2 is YYNGEE. The CDR3 totals 17 residues. Written as DNA, the CDR3 is TGTGCCAGCAGCGGCGAAGGTCTAGGGCGGGTGAACACTGAAGCTTTCTTT. Protein: CASSGEGLGRVNTEAFF.

This sequence joins TRBV19 and TRBJ1-1, with no clear D. V shed 7 bases and J shed 5 bases, with 14 bases lying between them. This CDR3 is 13 amino acids long. Germline V CDR1 and CDR2: LNHDA, SQIVND (reference sequence). The CDR3 protein is CASTLTRGTEAFF. In DNA, the CDR3 is TGTGCCAGTACCCTCACGAGAGGGACTGAAGCTTTCTTT. Drawing the rest from reference TRBV19 and TRBJ1-1, the complete variable domain is DGGITQSPKYLFRKEGQNVTLSCEQNLNHDAMYWYRQDPGQGLRLIYYSQIVNDFQKGDIAEGYSVSREKKESFPLTVTSAQKNPTAFYLCASTLTRGTEAFFGQGTRLTVV.

This sequence joins TRBV19 and TRBJ1-5; 8 nucleotides agree with TRBD1. The germline CDR1 and CDR2 sequences are LNHDA and SQIVND (reference sequence). J was trimmed by 5 bases and V by 1 base; bases with no gene match: 19. The CDR3 sequence is 20 residues long. The CDR3 sequence is CASSIGLVQGALNRYQPQHF. In DNA, the CDR3 is TGTGCCAGTAGTATAGGCCTCGTGCAGGGGGCGCTTAATCGTTATCAGCCCCAGCATTTT.

The chain links TRBV5-4 to TRBJ2-1; D may be TRBD2 (7 bases). Germline V gives CDR1 SGHNT, CDR2 YYREEE (reference sequence). V lost 5 bases and J 6 bases, leaving 15 bases between the germline ends. The CDR3 contains 14 residues. The CDR3 region is CASRYRGGANEQFF. CDR3 nucleotide sequence: TGTGCCAGCAGATACCGAGGGGGGGCCAATGAGCAGTTCTTC.

The CDR3 nucleotides are TGCGCCAGCAGCTTGGATGCGGGGACCCAGTACTTC. Its protein product is CASSLDAGTQYF. The chain links TRBV5-1 to TRBJ2-5; perhaps TRBD2 as D (5 bases). CDR1 and CDR2 from the germline V gene are SGHRS and YFSETQ. The CDR3 spans 12 residues. Trimming left V 0 bases short and J 7 bases short, with 7 bases between.

CDR3 loop: CASRPRGGELAKNIQYF. DNA for the CDR3: TGTGCCAGTAGACCAAGGGGGGGAGAACTAGCCAAAAACATTCAGTACTTC. The V and J genes are TRBV19 and TRBJ2-4, with a possible D match to TRBD2 (7 bases). CDR1 and CDR2 from the germline V gene are LNHDA and SQIVND (reference sequence). CDR3 length equals 17 residues. Trimming shortened V by 6 bases and J by 0 bases, and 18 bases separated the two germline ends. Full variable domain (remainder filled in from reference TRBV19 and TRBJ2-4): DGGITQSPKYLFRKEGQNVTLSCEQNLNHDAMYWYRQDPGQGLRLIYYSQIVNDFQKGDIAEGYSVSREKKESFPLTVTSAQKNPTAFYLCASRPRGGELAKNIQYFGAGTRLSVL.

CDR3 bases: TGTGCCAGCAGCTTGGGAGGACAGAAAGAGACCCAGTACTTC. As protein: CASSLGGQKETQYF. The chain is built from TRBV5-4 and TRBJ2-5; TRBD1 might be the D (6 bases). The germline V gene has CDR1 SGHNT and CDR2 YYREEE (reference sequence). CDR3 length: 14 amino acids. Trimming pared 0 bases from V and 3 bases from J, leaving 9 bases between.

CDR3 DNA sequence: TGTGCCAGCAGCTCAGGGGCTAAGGGGACTGAAGCTTTCTTT. Residues: CASSSGAKGTEAFF. This chain links TRBV7-9 with TRBJ1-1; tentatively, D is TRBD1 (6 bases). The length of the CDR3 is 14 residues. Trimming took off 4 bases at V and 5 bases at J, with 14 bases between the two ends. Germline CDR1 SEHNR, CDR2 FQNEAQ (reference sequence).

This chain uses TRBV5-6 with TRBJ1-6; no clear D. Trimming cost V 4 bases and J 9 bases, with 14 bases left between them. CDR1 is SGHDT, CDR2 YYEEEE, per germline. The CDR3 has 14 residues. This CDR3 reads CASSLGFSGSPLHF. The CDR3 DNA follows: TGTGCCAGCAGCCTGGGTTTCTCGGGTTCACCCCTCCACTTT.

This clone was detected once. The chain combines TRBV18 with TRBJ2-2, with TRBD2 identical over 14 bases. Germline CDR1 reads KGHSH; CDR2 reads LQKENI. The J segment lost 0 bases and the V segment lost 4 bases, leaving 4 bases of the junction unmatched. This CDR3 comprises 18 residues. Here the CDR3 DNA reads TGTGCCAGCTCACGGGGACTAGCGGGAGCCGCGAACACCGGGGAGCTGTTTTTT. It encodes CASSRGLAGAANTGELFF.